The clone carrying this TCR beta chain was recorded only once. These data are taken from a study of blood T cell repertoires in COVID-19. About the study: Samples taken during acute and convalescent COVID-19 were collected in the United States, Italy and Spain. The cDNA or gDNA used as material had been derived from T cells, B-cell-depleted T cells, or PBMCs.

The CDR3 contains 14 residues. J lost 8 bases, V lost 5 bases, and 6 bases had no gene match. Germline assignment: CDR1 SGHTA and CDR2 FQGNSA. As originally analysed: Reference gene primer amplification gave estimated nucleated cell counts. Repertoires were generated with immunoSEQ multiplex PCR, while TCRdb's copy carries only in-frame clones and drops some. V and J calls and clone size are those listed in that table; D and trimming were worked out from the DNA. The repertoire consists of 50,000 to 65,000 clones, with around 74% occurring once and the leading ten covering approximately 6.8%. Sequenced material: peripheral blood. This TCR derives from a woman aged 45-59 years with active or convalescent COVID-19. V gene TRBV7-2 combines with J gene TRBJ1-2; 12 positions match TRBD1. The CDR3 DNA reads TGTGCCAGCAGCATGGGACAGGGGGCGCTGGGCTACACCTTC. This encodes CASSMGQGALGYTF.